This T cell receptor beta chain originates from a study of breast tumors, draining lymph nodes, adjacent tissues. MiXCR, applied by TCRdb to the multiplex PCR reads, yields one record per CDR3 protein. The sample records around 250,000 distinct CDR3 sequences, less than 35% being singletons. Breast cancer patients provided tissue from their axillary draining lymph nodes. On this clonotype: Its antigen is still unknown. A read error is possible here, since a much larger clone lies one base away. The CDR3 ends on some other residue instead of the conserved phenylalanine or tryptophan, so this is likely a read error. The DNA is omitted, as the CDR3 cannot be located on it reliably, and the CDR3 follows TCRdb's listing.

The CDR3 totals 13 residues, both ends included. CDR1 is SQVTM, CDR2 ANQGSEA, per germline. Study-wide findings and caveats: The lymph node origin of tumor T cells was framed as consistent with a hypothesis, not demonstrated. Compared with lymph nodes, tumors were less diverse; compared with nontumor tissue, more. Data fit most tumor T cells coming from lymph node, expanding in tumor.

Sequenced sample: axillary lymph node tissue. The TCR sequence derives from a female donor with breast cancer. Some clones in this sample may be carry-over from other donors' samples. The chain carries TRBV29-1 and TRBJ2-5; the tabulated D call, TRBD1, remains unverified against the DNA. The CDR3 region is CSVADRGNTEAFL.